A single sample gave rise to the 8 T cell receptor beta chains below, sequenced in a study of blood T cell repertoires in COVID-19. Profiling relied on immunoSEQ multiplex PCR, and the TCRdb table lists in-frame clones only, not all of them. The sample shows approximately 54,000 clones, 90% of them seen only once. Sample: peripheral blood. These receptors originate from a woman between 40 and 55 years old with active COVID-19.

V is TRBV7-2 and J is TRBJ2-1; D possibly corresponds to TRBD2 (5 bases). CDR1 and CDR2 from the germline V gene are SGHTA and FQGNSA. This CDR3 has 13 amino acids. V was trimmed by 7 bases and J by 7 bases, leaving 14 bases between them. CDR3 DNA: TGTGCCAGCACCCCACCCGGGGTGAATGAGCAGTTCTTC. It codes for CASTPPGVNEQFF.

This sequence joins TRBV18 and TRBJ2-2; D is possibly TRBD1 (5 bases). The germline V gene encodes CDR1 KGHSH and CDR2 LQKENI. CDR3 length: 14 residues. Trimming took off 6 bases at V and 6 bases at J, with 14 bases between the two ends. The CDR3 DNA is TGTGCCAGCTCCTGGCAGGGTGACTCCGGGGAGCTGTTTTTT. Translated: CASSWQGDSGELFF.

CDR3 sequence (DNA): TGTGCCAGCAACTCTAGCGGGGGGGGAATCATGGAGACCCAGTACTTC. Translated: CASNSSGGGIMETQYF. The rearrangement links TRBV6-8 to TRBJ2-5, with 12 positions matching TRBD2. Germline CDR1 and CDR2: MNHGY and SAAAGT. This CDR3 is built from 16 residues. The trim removed 7 bases at V and 5 bases at J, leaving 11 bases unmatched.

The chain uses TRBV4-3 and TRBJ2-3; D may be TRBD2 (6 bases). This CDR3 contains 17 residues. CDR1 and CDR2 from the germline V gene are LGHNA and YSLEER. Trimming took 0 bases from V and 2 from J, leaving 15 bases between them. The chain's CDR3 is CASSQDLRRGTTDTQYF. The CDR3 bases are TGCGCCAGCAGCCAAGATCTTAGACGGGGGACCACAGATACGCAGTATTTT.

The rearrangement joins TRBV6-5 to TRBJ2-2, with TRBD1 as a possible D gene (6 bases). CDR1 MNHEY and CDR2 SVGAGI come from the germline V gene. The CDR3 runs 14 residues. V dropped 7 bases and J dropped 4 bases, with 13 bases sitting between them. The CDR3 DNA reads TGTGCCAGCAAAGGGGGAATATTCACCGGGGAGCTGTTTTTT. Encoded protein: CASKGGIFTGELFF.

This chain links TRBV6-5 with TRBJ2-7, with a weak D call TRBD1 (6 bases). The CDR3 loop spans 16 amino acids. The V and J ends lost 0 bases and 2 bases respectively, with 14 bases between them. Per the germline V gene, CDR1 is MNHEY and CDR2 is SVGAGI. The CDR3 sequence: CASSYSGQGSTYEQYF. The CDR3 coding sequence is TGTGCCAGCAGTTACTCCGGGCAGGGGTCCACCTACGAGCAGTACTTC.

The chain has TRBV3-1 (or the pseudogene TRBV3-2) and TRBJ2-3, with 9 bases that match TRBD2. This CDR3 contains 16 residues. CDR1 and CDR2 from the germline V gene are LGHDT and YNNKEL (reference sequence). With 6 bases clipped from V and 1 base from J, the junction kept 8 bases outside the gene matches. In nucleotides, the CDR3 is TGTGCCAGCAGGAACGCGGGGGGGCGGGGCACAGATACGCAGTATTTT. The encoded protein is CASRNAGGRGTDTQYF.

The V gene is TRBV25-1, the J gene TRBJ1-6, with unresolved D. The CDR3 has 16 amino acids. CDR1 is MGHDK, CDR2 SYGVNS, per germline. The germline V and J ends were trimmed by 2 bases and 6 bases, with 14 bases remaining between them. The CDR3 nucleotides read TGTGCCAGCAGTGAAACTCAGGTGGTCGGTAATTCACCCCTCCACTTT. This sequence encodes CASSETQVVGNSPLHF.